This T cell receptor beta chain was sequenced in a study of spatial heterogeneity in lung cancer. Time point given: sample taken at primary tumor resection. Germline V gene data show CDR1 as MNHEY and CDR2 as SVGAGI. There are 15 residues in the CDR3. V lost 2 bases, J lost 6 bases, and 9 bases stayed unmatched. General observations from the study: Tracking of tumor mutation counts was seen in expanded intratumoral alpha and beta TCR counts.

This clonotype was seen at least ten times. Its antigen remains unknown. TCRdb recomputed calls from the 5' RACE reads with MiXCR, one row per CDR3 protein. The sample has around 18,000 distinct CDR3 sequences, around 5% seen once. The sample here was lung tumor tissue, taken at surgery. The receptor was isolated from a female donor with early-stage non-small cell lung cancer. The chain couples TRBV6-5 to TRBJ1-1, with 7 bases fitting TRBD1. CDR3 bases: TGTGCCAGCAGTTACCCCGTAACAGGGGACCCTGAAGCTTTCTTT. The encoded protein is CASSYPVTGDPEAFF.